Only a few counts were recorded for the clone carrying this T cell receptor beta chain. This entry is derived from a study of blood T cell repertoires in COVID-19. Study details: The United States, Italy and Spain were the sources of the acute and convalescent COVID-19 samples. The analysed material was cDNA or gDNA that came from T cells, B-cell-depleted T cells, or PBMCs.

Per germline, CDR1 SNHLY and CDR2 FYNNEI. With 6 bases clipped from V and 4 bases from J, the junction kept 8 bases outside the gene matches. This CDR3 is 15 amino acids long. As originally analysed: Counts of nucleated cells, estimated from reference gene primer amplification, were obtained. The assay was immunoSEQ multiplex PCR, and TCRdb's table has in-frame clones only and misses some. V and J calls and clone size come straight from that table; D and trimming were deduced from the DNA. The data contain fewer than 100,000 clones, 86% of them singletons. What was sequenced was peripheral blood. The clonotype was recovered from a man between 60 and 70 years old with acute or convalescent COVID-19. V usage is TRBV2 and J usage is TRBJ2-1; TRBD1 agrees at 8 bases. For the CDR3, the DNA is TGTGCCAGCAGGAAGGGACAGGAATTTTACAATGAGCAGTTCTTC. Translation gives CASRKGQEFYNEQFF.